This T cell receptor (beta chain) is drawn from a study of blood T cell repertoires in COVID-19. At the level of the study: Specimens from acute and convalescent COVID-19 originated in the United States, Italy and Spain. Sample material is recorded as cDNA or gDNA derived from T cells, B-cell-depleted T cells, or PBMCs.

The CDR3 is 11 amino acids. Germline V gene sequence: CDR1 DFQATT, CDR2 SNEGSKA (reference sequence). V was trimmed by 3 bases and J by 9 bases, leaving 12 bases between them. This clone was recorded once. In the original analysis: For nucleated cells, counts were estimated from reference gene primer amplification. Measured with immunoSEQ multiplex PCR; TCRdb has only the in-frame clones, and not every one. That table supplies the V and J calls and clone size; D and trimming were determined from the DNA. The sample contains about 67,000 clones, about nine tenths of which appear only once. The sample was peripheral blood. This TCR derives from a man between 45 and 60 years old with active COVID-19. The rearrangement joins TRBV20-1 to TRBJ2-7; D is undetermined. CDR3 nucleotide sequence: TGCAGTGCTAGGGGTGGGCTCGGGCAGTACTTC. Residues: CSARGGLGQYF.